Each of the 24 T cell receptor beta chains below was sequenced from the same sample in a study of T cell responses to AZD1222 COVID-19 vaccine. Some clones are missing from TCRdb's copy, which holds only in-frame ones; the method was immunoSEQ multiplex PCR. The sample includes around 86,000 clones, around 90% of them seen just once. The source material was peripheral blood, sampled on day 0 of AZD1222 vaccination. The receptors were gathered from an adult in good health.

V is TRBV9 and J is TRBJ2-5, with D unresolved. The CDR3 loop spans 12 amino acids. Looked up from germline, CDR1 is SGDLS and CDR2 is YYNGEE. V gave up 5 bases and J gave up 3 bases, with 8 bases separating them. The CDR3, as DNA: TGTGCCAGCAGGGGTACGGAAGAGACCCAGTACTTC. It translates to CASRGTEETQYF.

The chain joins TRBV6-6 to TRBJ2-5; D remains ambiguous. This CDR3 spans 15 amino acids. Trimming took off 0 bases at V and 2 bases at J, with 10 bases between the two ends. Germline V gives CDR1 MNHNY, CDR2 SVGAGI (reference sequence). In DNA, the CDR3 is TGTGCCAGCAGTTACTCGAGGACCAGTCAAGAGACCCAGTACTTC. It specifies CASSYSRTSQETQYF.

The chain is built from TRBV7-6 and TRBJ2-5, with D hard to call. There are 15 residues in the CDR3. V was pared by 5 bases and J by 6 bases, with 19 bases between. CDR1 is SGHVS, CDR2 FNYEAQ, per germline. This chain's CDR3 is CASSRELTGAQTQYF. As DNA, the CDR3 is TGTGCCAGCAGCCGAGAACTGACTGGTGCGCAGACCCAGTACTTC.

The genes are TRBV3-1 (or the pseudogene TRBV3-2) and TRBJ1-2; D may be TRBD1 (5 bases). V gave up 2 bases and J gave up 4 bases, with 14 bases separating them. The germline gives CDR1 LGHDT, CDR2 YNNKEL (reference sequence). The CDR3 extends over 15 amino acids. The CDR3 DNA reads as TGTGCCAGCAGCCAATGCGGGGGTGGAAGCTATGGCTACACCTTC. Protein sequence: CASSQCGGGSYGYTF.

The genes are TRBV6-2 or TRBV6-3 and TRBJ2-2; tentatively, D is TRBD1 or TRBD2 (7 bases each). V was cut by 5 bases and J by 9 bases, with 16 bases left in between. This CDR3 has 14 residues. The germline V gene has CDR1 MNHEY and CDR2 SVGEGT. This CDR3 reads CASSPPGGGRELFF. CDR3 in DNA: TGTGCCAGCAGTCCCCCAGGGGGAGGGCGGGAGCTGTTTTTT.

The J gene is TRBJ2-7, the V gene TRBV6-5; 12 nucleotides agree with TRBD1. CDR1 is MNHEY and CDR2 is SVGAGI in the germline V gene. CDR3 size: 14 residues. After removal of 6 bases from V and 6 bases from J, the junction contained 6 bases not matched to a gene. The CDR3 reads CASRIGTGGSEQYF. The CDR3 nucleotides are TGTGCCAGCAGGATTGGGACAGGGGGCTCCGAGCAGTACTTC.

The J gene is TRBJ2-1, the V gene TRBV15; TRBD2 is a possible D gene (6 bases). The germline V gene has CDR1 LNHNV and CDR2 YYDKDF (reference sequence). V was trimmed by 6 bases and J by 6 bases, leaving 24 bases between them. The CDR3 covers 17 residues. The CDR3 DNA reads as TGTGCCACCAGTTTCGCGACGGGAGCATCGGGGTCCAATGAGCAGTTCTTC. Residues: CATSFATGASGSNEQFF.

J is TRBJ2-3 and V is TRBV14; tentatively, D is TRBD1 (6 bases). The CDR3 sequence is 17 residues long. The germline CDR1 and CDR2 sequences are SGHDN and FVKESK. V gave up 5 bases and J gave up 4 bases, with 22 bases separating them. The CDR3 loop reads CASSEGQTFQWADTQYF. DNA for the CDR3: TGTGCCAGCAGCGAAGGACAGACCTTTCAATGGGCAGATACGCAGTATTTT.

This chain uses TRBV29-1 with TRBJ1-2; 7 bases are shared with TRBD1. V was pared by 6 bases and J by 0 bases, with 7 bases of the junction left unmatched. This CDR3 region has 14 residues. Germline V lookup: CDR1 SQVTM, CDR2 ANQGSEA. This CDR3 is CSVAGTATNYGYTF. CDR3 DNA: TGCAGCGTAGCCGGGACAGCTACTAACTATGGCTACACCTTC.

Only one count was recorded for this clone. The chain is built from TRBV6-5 and TRBJ1-4; 9 bases are a match to TRBD1. Germline V gene lookup returns CDR1 MNHEY and CDR2 SVGAGI. The junction had 4 bases not matched to a gene; V was cut back by 6 bases and J by 8 bases. This CDR3 contains 13 residues. In DNA, the CDR3 is TGTGCCAGCAGGAGACAGGGGGGCGAAAAACTGTTTTTT. This gives the protein CASRRQGGEKLFF.

The chain couples TRBV6-5 to TRBJ1-1; no clear D gene. The CDR3 covers 12 residues. The germline V gene encodes CDR1 MNHEY and CDR2 SVGAGI. The ends were cut back, 10 bases at V and 1 base at J, with 10 bases in the middle. CDR3 nucleotide sequence: TGTGCCACGAACGTGGGGAACACTGAAGCTTTCTTT. It yields the protein CATNVGNTEAFF.

This clone was found a few times. The rearrangement links TRBV6-2 or TRBV6-3 to TRBJ2-5; perhaps TRBD2 as D (6 bases). CDR3 length: 15 amino acids. Trimming removed 2 bases at V and 5 bases at J, with 15 bases between. Germline loops: CDR1 MNHEY, CDR2 SVGEGT. This CDR3 reads CASSYGSEGRETQYF. CDR3 in DNA: TGTGCCAGCAGTTACGGGTCTGAGGGGAGGGAGACCCAGTACTTC.

The chain is built from TRBV2 and TRBJ1-5; the D gene is possibly TRBD1 (5 bases). This CDR3 region has 15 residues. Trimming took off 7 bases at V and 1 base at J, with 14 bases between the two ends. Germline CDR1 and CDR2: SNHLY and FYNNEI. The CDR3 region has the DNA TGTGCCAGCATTCCCTTACGGGGGAGCAATCAGCCCCAGCATTTT. This sequence encodes CASIPLRGSNQPQHF. Full variable domain (outside the CDR3, taken from reference TRBV2 and TRBJ1-5): EPEVTQTPSHQVTQMGQEVILRCVPISNHLYFYWYRQILGQKVEFLVSFYNNEISEKSEIFDDQFSVERPDGSNFTLKIRSTKLEDSAMYFCASIPLRGSNQPQHFGDGTRLSIL.

The chain is built from TRBV2 and TRBJ1-1; 7 nucleotides match TRBD1. V shed 6 bases and J 0 bases; nucleotides not matched to a gene: 7. Germline lookup yields CDR1 SNHLY and CDR2 FYNNEI. The CDR3 sequence is 15 residues long. CDR3 loop: CASRQGERVNTEAFF. DNA of the CDR3: TGTGCCAGCAGGCAGGGGGAGAGAGTGAACACTGAAGCTTTCTTT.

The chain carries TRBV6-5 and TRBJ2-1; the D is unclear. CDR1 and CDR2 (germline): MNHEY, SVGAGI. The CDR3 has 12 amino acids. Trimming took 0 bases from V and 7 from J, leaving 4 bases between them. CDR3 sequence (DNA): TGTGCCAGCAGTTACTCCCGGAATGAGCAGTTCTTC. Amino acid sequence: CASSYSRNEQFF.

CDR3 sequence reads: CASSYSLPRGNIQYF. DNA of the CDR3: TGTGCCAGCAGTTACTCACTCCCGCGGGGAAACATTCAGTACTTC. The V call is TRBV6-5, the J call TRBJ2-4; the D gene is possibly TRBD2 (6 bases). Trimming cost V 0 bases and J 6 bases, with 12 bases left between them. There are 15 residues in the CDR3. Germline assignment: CDR1 MNHEY and CDR2 SVGAGI.

The V gene is TRBV19, the J gene TRBJ2-1, with 9 bases lining up with TRBD2. The CDR3 length is 15 residues. With 4 bases clipped from V and 3 bases from J, the junction kept 4 bases outside the gene matches. Per the germline V gene, CDR1 is LNHDA and CDR2 is SQIVND (reference sequence). The CDR3 region has the DNA TGTGCCAGTAGTAGTAGCGGGGGAGACTACAATGAGCAGTTCTTC. This sequence encodes CASSSSGGDYNEQFF.

The chain carries TRBV18 and TRBJ1-1, with D possibly TRBD1 on 5 matching bases. CDR1 KGHSH and CDR2 LQKENI come from the germline V gene. Trimming left V 1 base short and J 5 bases short, with 11 bases between. The CDR3 has 14 residues. The CDR3 region is CASSPREGETEAFF. CDR3 nucleotide sequence: TGTGCCAGCTCACCACGTGAAGGGGAGACTGAAGCTTTCTTT.

This clone was counted a single time. The V and J genes are TRBV7-2 and TRBJ2-5, with TRBD1 matching over 8 bases. The CDR3 loop spans 13 amino acids. The V and J ends lost 8 bases and 4 bases, in that order; junction bases with no gene match: 6. The germline CDR1 and CDR2 sequences are SGHTA and FQGNSA. As DNA, the CDR3 is TGTGCCAGCTTGAGGGACAGGTCAGAGACCCAGTACTTC. Protein: CASLRDRSETQYF.

The gene calls are TRBV3-1 (or the pseudogene TRBV3-2) and TRBJ2-7; D unclear. CDR1 and CDR2 (germline): LGHDT, YNNKEL (reference sequence). V lost 4 bases and J 5 bases, leaving 6 bases between the germline ends. The CDR3 is 11 residues long. CDR3 region: CASSRLDEQYF. The CDR3 coding sequence is TGTGCCAGCAGCCGCCTGGACGAGCAGTACTTC.

The genes are TRBV19 and TRBJ1-1, with TRBD1 matching 7 bases. Germline assignment: CDR1 LNHDA and CDR2 SQIVND (reference sequence). The CDR3 sequence is 10 residues long. Unmatched junction bases numbered 3, after V lost 4 bases and J lost 13 bases. The CDR3, as DNA: TGTGCCAGTAGTAAGGGGGCGCGTTTCTTT. This codes for CASSKGARFF.

The chain combines TRBV29-1 with TRBJ1-6; the match to TRBD1 covers 9 bases. V was pared by 7 bases and J by 7 bases, with 2 bases of the junction left unmatched. Germline assignment: CDR1 SQVTM and CDR2 ANQGSEA. This CDR3 region has 12 residues. The CDR3 sequence is CSAGTGNSPLHF. For the CDR3, the DNA is TGCAGCGCCGGGACAGGGAATTCACCCCTCCACTTT.

The sample holds a few counts of this clone. The chain uses TRBV11-2 and TRBJ1-6; D uncertain. The CDR3 is 12 amino acids. V was shortened by 8 bases and J by 7 bases, with 9 bases between the two germline ends. The germline CDR1 and CDR2 sequences are SGHAT and FQNNGV. The CDR3 region is CASGPGNSPLHF. The CDR3 nucleotides are TGTGCCAGCGGTCCCGGAAATTCACCCCTCCACTTT. Drawing the rest from reference TRBV11-2 and TRBJ1-6, the complete variable domain is EAGVAQSPRYKIIEKRQSVAFWCNPISGHATLYWYQQILGQGPKLLIQFQNNGVVDDSQLPKDRFSAERLKGVDSTLKIQPAKLEDSAVYLCASGPGNSPLHFGNGTRLTVT.

The CDR3: CASSPDRGATGELFF. Written as DNA, the CDR3 is TGTGCCAGCAGTCCCGACAGGGGGGCCACCGGGGAGCTGTTTTTT. The chain recombines TRBV6-2 or TRBV6-3 with TRBJ2-2; 9 positions match TRBD1. The trim removed 5 bases at V and 4 bases at J, leaving 5 bases unmatched. CDR1 and CDR2 (germline): MNHEY, SVGEGT. CDR3 size: 15 residues.